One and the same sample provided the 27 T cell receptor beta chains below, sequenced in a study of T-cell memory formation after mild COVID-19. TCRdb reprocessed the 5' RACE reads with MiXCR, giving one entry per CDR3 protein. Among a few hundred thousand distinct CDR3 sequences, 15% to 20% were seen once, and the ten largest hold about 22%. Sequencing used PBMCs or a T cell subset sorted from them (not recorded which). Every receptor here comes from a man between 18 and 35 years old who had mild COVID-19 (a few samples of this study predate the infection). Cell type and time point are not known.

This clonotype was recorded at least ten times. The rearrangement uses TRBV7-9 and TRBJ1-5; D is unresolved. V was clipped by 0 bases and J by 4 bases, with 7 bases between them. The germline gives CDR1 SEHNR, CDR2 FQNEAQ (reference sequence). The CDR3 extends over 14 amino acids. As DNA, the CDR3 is TGTGCCAGCAGCTTAGCGACCGGGAATCAGCCCCAGCATTTT. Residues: CASSLATGNQPQHF.

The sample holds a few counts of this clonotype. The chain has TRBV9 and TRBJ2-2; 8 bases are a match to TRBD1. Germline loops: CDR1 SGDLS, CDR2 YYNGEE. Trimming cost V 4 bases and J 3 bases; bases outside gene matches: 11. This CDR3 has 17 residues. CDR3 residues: CASSSNPTGGYTGELFF. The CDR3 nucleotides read TGTGCCAGCAGCTCCAACCCCACAGGGGGTTACACCGGGGAGCTGTTTTTT. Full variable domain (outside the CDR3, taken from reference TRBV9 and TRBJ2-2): DSGVTQTPKHLITATGQRVTLRCSPRSGDLSVYWYQQSLDQGLQFLIQYYNGEERAKGNILERFSAQQFPDLHSELNLSSLELGDSALYFCASSSNPTGGYTGELFFGEGSRLTVL.

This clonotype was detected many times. The CDR3 loop reads CASSYSEGSDTIYF. DNA for the CDR3: TGTGCCAGCAGTTACTCGGAAGGGAGTGACACCATATATTTT. J is TRBJ1-3 and V is TRBV6-5; D unclear. Germline values: CDR1 MNHEY, CDR2 SVGAGI. Trimming shortened V by 0 bases and J by 8 bases, and 11 bases separated the two germline ends. This CDR3 is built from 14 residues.

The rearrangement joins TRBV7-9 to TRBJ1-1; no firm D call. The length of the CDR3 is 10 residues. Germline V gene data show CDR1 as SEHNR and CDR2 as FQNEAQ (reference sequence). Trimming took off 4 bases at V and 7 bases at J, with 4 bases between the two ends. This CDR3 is CASSSLEAFF. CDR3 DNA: TGTGCCAGCAGCTCCCTTGAAGCTTTCTTT.

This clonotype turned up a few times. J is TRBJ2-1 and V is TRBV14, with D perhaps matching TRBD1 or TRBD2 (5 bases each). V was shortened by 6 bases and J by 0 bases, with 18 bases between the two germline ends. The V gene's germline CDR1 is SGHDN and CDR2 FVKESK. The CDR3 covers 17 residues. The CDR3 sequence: CASRHSGLNNSYNEQFF. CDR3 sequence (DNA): TGTGCCAGCAGACACTCGGGGCTAAACAACTCCTACAATGAGCAGTTCTTC.

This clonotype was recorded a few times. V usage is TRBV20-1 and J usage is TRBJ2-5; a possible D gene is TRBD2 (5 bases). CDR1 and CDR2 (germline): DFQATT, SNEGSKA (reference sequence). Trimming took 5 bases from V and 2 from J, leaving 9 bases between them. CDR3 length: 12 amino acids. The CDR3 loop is CSAAPGQETQYF. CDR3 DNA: TGCAGTGCTGCCCCGGGGCAAGAGACCCAGTACTTC.

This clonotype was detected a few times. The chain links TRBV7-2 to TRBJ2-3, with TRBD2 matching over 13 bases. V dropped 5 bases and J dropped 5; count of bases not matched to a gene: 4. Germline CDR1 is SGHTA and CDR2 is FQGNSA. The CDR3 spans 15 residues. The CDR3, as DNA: TGTGCCAGCAGCACCGGACTAGCGGGGGAAGATACGCAGTATTTT. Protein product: CASSTGLAGEDTQYF.

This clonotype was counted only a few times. The CDR3 DNA reads as TGTGCCAGCAGTGCAAGGGAGGGCTTGACCTACAATGAGCAGTTCTTC. Protein: CASSAREGLTYNEQFF. The V and J genes are TRBV6-2 or TRBV6-3 and TRBJ2-1; 7 nucleotides align to TRBD2. J was trimmed by 2 bases and V by 5 bases; bases with no gene match: 9. The CDR3 has 16 residues. Per the germline V gene, CDR1 is MNHEY and CDR2 is SVGEGT.

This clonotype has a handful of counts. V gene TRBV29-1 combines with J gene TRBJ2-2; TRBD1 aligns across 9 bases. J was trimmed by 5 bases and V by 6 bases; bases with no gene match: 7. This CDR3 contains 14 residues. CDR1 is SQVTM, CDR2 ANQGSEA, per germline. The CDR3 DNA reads TGCAGCGTCCCCGGGACAGGGAGAACCGGGGAGCTGTTTTTT. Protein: CSVPGTGRTGELFF.

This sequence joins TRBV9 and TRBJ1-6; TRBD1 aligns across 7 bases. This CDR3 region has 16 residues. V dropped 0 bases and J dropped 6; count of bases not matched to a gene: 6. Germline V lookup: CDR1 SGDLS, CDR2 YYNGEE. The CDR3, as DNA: TGTGCCAGCAGCGTAGACCCCCAGGGGGGTAATTCACCCCTCCACTTT. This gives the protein CASSVDPQGGNSPLHF.

Here the CDR3 reads CASSIIRAASSGNTIYF. CDR3 sequence (DNA): TGTGCCAGTAGTATCATACGCGCCGCCAGCTCTGGAAACACCATATATTTT. The J gene is TRBJ1-3, the V gene TRBV19; D remains unclear. The CDR3 is 17 residues long. V was pared by 3 bases and J by 0 bases, with 15 bases between. Germline CDR1 LNHDA, CDR2 SQIVND (reference sequence). Full variable domain (outside the CDR3, taken from reference TRBV19 and TRBJ1-3): DGGITQSPKYLFRKEGQNVTLSCEQNLNHDAMYWYRQDPGQGLRLIYYSQIVNDFQKGDIAEGYSVSREKKESFPLTVTSAQKNPTAFYLCASSIIRAASSGNTIYFGEGSWLTVV.

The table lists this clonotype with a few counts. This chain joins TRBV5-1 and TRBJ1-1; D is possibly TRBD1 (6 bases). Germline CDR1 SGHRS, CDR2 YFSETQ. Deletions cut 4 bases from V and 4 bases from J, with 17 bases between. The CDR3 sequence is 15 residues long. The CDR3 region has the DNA TGCGCCAGCAGCCCCCAACAGGGTTCGGTCACTGAAGCTTTCTTT. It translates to CASSPQQGSVTEAFF.

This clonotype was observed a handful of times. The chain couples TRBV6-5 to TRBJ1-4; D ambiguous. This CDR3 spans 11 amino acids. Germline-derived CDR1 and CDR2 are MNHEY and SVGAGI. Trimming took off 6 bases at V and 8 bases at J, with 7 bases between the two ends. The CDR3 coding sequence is TGTGCCAGCAGACTGGGGGAAAAACTGTTTTTT. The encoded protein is CASRLGEKLFF.

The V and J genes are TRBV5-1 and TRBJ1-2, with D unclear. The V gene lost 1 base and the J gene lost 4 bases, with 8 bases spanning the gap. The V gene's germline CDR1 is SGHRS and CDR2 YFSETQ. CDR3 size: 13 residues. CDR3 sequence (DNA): TGCGCCAGCAGCTTGCCGGAAGTCTATGGCTACACCTTC. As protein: CASSLPEVYGYTF. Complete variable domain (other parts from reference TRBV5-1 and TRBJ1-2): KAGVTQTPRYLIKTRGQQVTLSCSPISGHRSVSWYQQTPGQGLQFLFEYFSETQRNKGNFPGRFSGRQFSNSRSEMNVSTLELGDSALYLCASSLPEVYGYTFGSGTRLTVV.

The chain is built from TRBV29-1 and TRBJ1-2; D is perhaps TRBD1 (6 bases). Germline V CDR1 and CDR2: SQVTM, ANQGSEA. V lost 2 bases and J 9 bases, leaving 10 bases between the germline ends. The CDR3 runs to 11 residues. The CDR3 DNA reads TGCAGCGTTGAACAGGGGTTGAGCTACACCTTC. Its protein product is CSVEQGLSYTF.

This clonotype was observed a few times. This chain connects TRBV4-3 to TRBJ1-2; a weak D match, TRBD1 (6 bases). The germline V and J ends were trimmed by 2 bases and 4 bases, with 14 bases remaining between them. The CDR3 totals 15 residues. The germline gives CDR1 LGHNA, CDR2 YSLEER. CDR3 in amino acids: CASSQQGQTTYGYTF. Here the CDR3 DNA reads TGCGCCAGCAGCCAACAAGGACAGACAACCTATGGCTACACCTTC.

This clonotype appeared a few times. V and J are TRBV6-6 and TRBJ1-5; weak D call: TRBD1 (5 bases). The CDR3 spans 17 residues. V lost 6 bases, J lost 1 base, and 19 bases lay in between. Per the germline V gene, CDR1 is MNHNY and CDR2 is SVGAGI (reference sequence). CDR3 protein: CASSRPWGDESNQPQHF. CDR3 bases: TGTGCCAGCAGCCGACCGTGGGGGGACGAGAGCAATCAGCCCCAGCATTTT.

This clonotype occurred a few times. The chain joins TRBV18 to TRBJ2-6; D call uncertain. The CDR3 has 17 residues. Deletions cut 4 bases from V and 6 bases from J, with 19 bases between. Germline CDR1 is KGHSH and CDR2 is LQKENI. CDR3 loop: CASSLRPSASMANVLTF. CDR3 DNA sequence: TGTGCCAGCTCACTCCGCCCGTCGGCATCTATGGCCAACGTCCTGACTTTC. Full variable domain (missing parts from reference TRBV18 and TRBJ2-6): NAGVMQNPRHLVRRRGQEARLRCSPMKGHSHVYWYRQLPEEGLKFMVYLQKENIIDESGMPKERFSAEFPKEGPSILRIQQVVRGDSAAYFCASSLRPSASMANVLTFGAGSRLTVL.

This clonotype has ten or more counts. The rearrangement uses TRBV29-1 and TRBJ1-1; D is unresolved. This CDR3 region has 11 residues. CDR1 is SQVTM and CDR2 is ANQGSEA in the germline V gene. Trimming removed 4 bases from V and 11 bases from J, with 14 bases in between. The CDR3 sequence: CSVVVLGRAFF. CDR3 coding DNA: TGCAGCGTTGTCGTACTCGGACGGGCTTTCTTT. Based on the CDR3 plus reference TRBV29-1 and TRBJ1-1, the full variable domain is SAVISQKPSRDICQRGTSLTIQCQVDSQVTMMFWYRQQPGQSLTLIATANQGSEATYESGFVIDKFPISRPNLTFSTLTVSNMSPEDSSIYLCSVVVLGRAFFGQGTRLTVV.

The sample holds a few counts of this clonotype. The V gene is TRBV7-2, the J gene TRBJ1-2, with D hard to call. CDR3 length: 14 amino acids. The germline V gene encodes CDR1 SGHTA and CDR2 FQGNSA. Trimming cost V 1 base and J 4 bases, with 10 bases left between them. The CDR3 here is CASSLGVRSYGYTF. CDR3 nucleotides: TGTGCCAGCAGCTTAGGAGTCAGATCCTATGGCTACACCTTC.

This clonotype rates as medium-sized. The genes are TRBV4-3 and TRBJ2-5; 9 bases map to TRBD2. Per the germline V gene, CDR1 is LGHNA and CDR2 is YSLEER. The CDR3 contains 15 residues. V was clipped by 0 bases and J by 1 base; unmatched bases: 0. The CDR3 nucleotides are TGCGCCAGCAGCCAAGAGCGGGGGGGCCAAGAGACCCAGTACTTC. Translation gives CASSQERGGQETQYF.

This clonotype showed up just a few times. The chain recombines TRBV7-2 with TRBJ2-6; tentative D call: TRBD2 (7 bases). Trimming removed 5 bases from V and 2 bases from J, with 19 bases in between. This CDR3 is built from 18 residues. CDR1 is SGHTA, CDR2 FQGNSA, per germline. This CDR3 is CASSLRGGGAPGANVLTF. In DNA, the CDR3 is TGTGCCAGCAGCCTGCGTGGGGGGGGCGCCCCTGGGGCCAACGTCCTGACTTTC.

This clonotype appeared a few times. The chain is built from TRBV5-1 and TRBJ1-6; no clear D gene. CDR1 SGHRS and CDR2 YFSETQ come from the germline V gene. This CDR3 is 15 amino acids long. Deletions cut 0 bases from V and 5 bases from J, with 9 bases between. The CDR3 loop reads CASSLEYRDNSPLHF. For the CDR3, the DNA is TGCGCCAGCAGCTTGGAGTACAGAGATAATTCACCCCTCCACTTT.

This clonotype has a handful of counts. The CDR3 nucleotides are TGTGCCAGCAGCTTATTTAACCGCTACGAGCAGTACGTC. Translation gives CASSLFNRYEQYV. This chain connects TRBV7-2 to TRBJ2-7; D ambiguous. The CDR3 loop spans 13 amino acids. Trimming took 2 bases from V and 3 from J, leaving 8 bases between them. Germline V gene sequence: CDR1 SGHTA, CDR2 FQGNSA.

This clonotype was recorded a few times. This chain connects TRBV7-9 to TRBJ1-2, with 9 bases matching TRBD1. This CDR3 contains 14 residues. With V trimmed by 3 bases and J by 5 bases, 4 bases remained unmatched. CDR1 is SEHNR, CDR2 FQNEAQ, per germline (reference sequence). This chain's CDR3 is CASSFGTGKYGYTF. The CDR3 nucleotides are TGTGCCAGCAGCTTTGGGACAGGGAAGTATGGCTACACCTTC.

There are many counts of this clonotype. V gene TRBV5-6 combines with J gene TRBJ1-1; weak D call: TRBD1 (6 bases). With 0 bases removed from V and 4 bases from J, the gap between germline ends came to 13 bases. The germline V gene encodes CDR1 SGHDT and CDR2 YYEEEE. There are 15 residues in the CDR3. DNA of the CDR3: TGTGCCAGCAGCTTGGCCGGCAGGGGATTCACTGAAGCTTTCTTT. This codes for CASSLAGRGFTEAFF.

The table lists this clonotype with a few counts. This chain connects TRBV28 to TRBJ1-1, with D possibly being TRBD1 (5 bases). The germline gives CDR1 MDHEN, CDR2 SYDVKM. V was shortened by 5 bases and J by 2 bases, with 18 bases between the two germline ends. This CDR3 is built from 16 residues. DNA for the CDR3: TGTGCCAGCAGTGGGGGTCTCGCGGGGGAAAACACTGAAGCTTTCTTT. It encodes CASSGGLAGENTEAFF. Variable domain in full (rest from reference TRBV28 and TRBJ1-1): DVKVTQSSRYLVKRTGEKVFLECVQDMDHENMFWYRQDPGLGLRLIYFSYDVKMKEKGDIPEGYSVSREKKERFSLILESASTNQTSMYLCASSGGLAGENTEAFFGQGTRLTVV.